Listed here are 25 T cell receptor beta chains from one sample, sequenced in a study of CD8+ T cells in alopecia areata. After isolation, RNA underwent reverse transcription to generate cDNA as the sequencing template. TCRdb's copy holds only in-frame clones and misses some; the assay was immunoSEQ multiplex PCR. The sample carries 200,000 to 250,000 clones, 35% to 45% recorded once. Documented treatment: oral pan-JAK inhibitor, 5-10 mg twice daily. The sample was CD4+ T cells sorted from blood, taken at approximately week 30, from a patient treated with tofacitinib. The origin of the receptors is a human donor with alopecia areata.

In its sample, this clone was seen once. One base away lies a much larger clone, so this may be a sequencing read error. CDR3 bases: TGTGCCAGCAGCGACACAGATACGCAGTATTTT. It yields the protein CASSDTDTQYF. This chain links TRBV7-2 with TRBJ2-3; no definite D call. This CDR3 spans 11 amino acids. Trimming took 5 bases from V and 2 from J, leaving 2 bases between them. From germline, CDR1 is SGHTA and CDR2 FQGNSA.

This chain links TRBV6-1 with TRBJ2-5, with 11 positions matching TRBD2. Germline-derived CDR1 and CDR2 are MNHNS and SASEGT. Trimming cost V 4 bases and J 1 base; bases outside gene matches: 8. The CDR3 is 17 amino acids. The CDR3 reads CASSALASGRRQETQYF. The CDR3 DNA reads as TGTGCCAGCAGTGCCCTCGCTAGCGGGAGGCGCCAAGAGACCCAGTACTTC.

This clone has a handful of counts. The CDR3 loop is CASNVGPNTEAFF. The CDR3, as DNA: TGTGCCAGCAATGTCGGACCGAACACTGAAGCTTTCTTT. The chain couples TRBV2 to TRBJ1-1; D remains ambiguous. V lost 7 bases and J lost 1, with 10 bases in between. There are 13 residues in the CDR3. Germline values: CDR1 SNHLY, CDR2 FYNNEI.

This clone occurred a few times. DNA of the CDR3: TGCGCCAGCAGCTGGGGGACAGAAGAGACCCAGTACTTC. Translating it yields CASSWGTEETQYF. The chain combines TRBV5-1 with TRBJ2-5, with TRBD1 matching over 7 bases. Germline CDR1 and CDR2: SGHRS and YFSETQ. CDR3 length: 13 amino acids. V lost 3 bases to trimming and J lost 3 bases; unmatched junction nucleotides: 2. The whole variable domain, remainder taken from reference TRBV5-1 and TRBJ2-5, is KAGVTQTPRYLIKTRGQQVTLSCSPISGHRSVSWYQQTPGQGLQFLFEYFSETQRNKGNFPGRFSGRQFSNSRSEMNVSTLELGDSALYLCASSWGTEETQYFGPGTRLLVL.

The gene calls are TRBV25-1 and TRBJ1-6; 8 bases align to TRBD1. Germline V gene sequence: CDR1 MGHDK, CDR2 SYGVNS. V trimming: 2 bases; J trimming: 7 bases; junction bases outside the gene matches: 4. The CDR3 is 15 residues long. The CDR3 sequence: CASSEEGTGNSPLHF. The CDR3 region has the DNA TGTGCCAGCAGTGAAGAGGGGACAGGAAATTCACCCCTCCACTTT.

In its sample, this clone was seen many times. This chain joins TRBV7-3 and TRBJ2-3; weak D call: TRBD2 (7 bases). V lost 2 bases to trimming and J lost 4 bases, with 13 bases between them. The CDR3 is 15 residues long. Germline V gene sequence: CDR1 SGHTA, CDR2 FQGTGA. For the CDR3, the DNA is TGTGCCAGCAGCTTATTACCGGGGGGCGCAGATACGCAGTATTTT. Translated, it gives CASSLLPGGADTQYF.

The chain is built from TRBV2 and TRBJ2-7; 8 bases agree with TRBD2. The junction had 7 bases not matched to a gene; V was cut back by 6 bases and J by 0 bases. CDR3 length: 15 residues. CDR1 SNHLY and CDR2 FYNNEI come from the germline V gene. CDR3 bases: TGTGCCAGCAGAACGGGACTAGGAAGCTCCTACGAGCAGTACTTC. It translates to CASRTGLGSSYEQYF.

This clone was detected a few times. The V call is TRBV29-1, the J call TRBJ1-3; D is undetermined. Trimming shortened V by 4 bases and J by 4 bases, and 8 bases separated the two germline ends. The CDR3 covers 12 residues. Germline-derived CDR1 and CDR2 are SQVTM and ANQGSEA. The chain's CDR3 is CSVADVGNTIYF. CDR3 bases: TGCAGCGTTGCGGACGTCGGAAACACCATATATTTT.

The CDR3, as DNA: TGTGCCCGGTCAGCGTTGACAGATTCACCCCTCCACTTT. Amino acids: CARSALTDSPLHF. This rearrangement joins TRBV2 to TRBJ1-6; possible D gene TRBD1, 5 bases. CDR1 SNHLY and CDR2 FYNNEI come from the germline V gene. V lost 11 bases and J lost 8, with 16 bases in between. The CDR3 spans 13 residues. Using reference TRBV2 and TRBJ1-6 for the parts outside the CDR3, the full variable domain is EPEVTQTPSHQVTQMGQEVILRCVPISNHLYFYWYRQILGQKVEFLVSFYNNEISEKSEIFDDQFSVERPDGSNFTLKIRSTKLEDSAMYFCARSALTDSPLHFGNGTRLTVT.

This clone appeared once. The chain recombines TRBV5-6 with TRBJ2-1; 13 bases map to TRBD2. Trimming removed 1 base from V and 7 bases from J; junction bases left unmatched: 5. CDR1 SGHDT and CDR2 YYEEEE come from the germline V gene. The CDR3 covers 16 residues. CDR3 sequence reads: CASSLWTSGSLNEQFF. The CDR3 DNA sequence: TGTGCCAGCAGCTTGTGGACTAGCGGGAGTCTAAATGAGCAGTTCTTC.

The chain has TRBV7-9 and TRBJ1-2, with TRBD1 matching over 9 bases. Losses at the gene ends were 5 bases for V and 4 bases for J; bases not matched to a gene: 5. Germline V gene data show CDR1 as SEHNR and CDR2 as FQNEAQ (reference sequence). This CDR3 is built from 14 residues. The CDR3 DNA reads TGTGCCAGCAGCCCACAGGGGGCTTTCTATGGCTACACCTTC. This sequence encodes CASSPQGAFYGYTF.

The sample holds one count of this clone. The genes are TRBV30 and TRBJ2-2; D is uncertain. Germline loops: CDR1 GTSNPN, CDR2 SVGIG (reference sequence). The ends were cut back, 3 bases at V and 4 bases at J, with 12 bases in the middle. This CDR3 region has 14 residues. CDR3 sequence: CAWRTGSSTGELFF. DNA for the CDR3: TGTGCCTGGAGAACCGGGTCCTCCACCGGGGAGCTGTTTTTT. Full variable domain (remainder filled in from reference TRBV30 and TRBJ2-2): SQTIHQWPATLVQPVGSPLSLECTVEGTSNPNLYWYRQAAGRGLQLLFYSVGIGQISSEVPQNLSASRPQDRQFILSSKKLLLSDSGFYLCAWRTGSSTGELFFGEGSRLTVL.

This clone was recorded a few times. J is TRBJ2-5 and V is TRBV27; D unresolved. The V end was cut by 8 bases, the J end by 9 bases, with 16 bases between. Looked up from germline, CDR1 is MNHEY and CDR2 is SMNVEV (reference sequence). This CDR3 has 12 amino acids. DNA of the CDR3: TGTGCCAGCGGACCGTGGGCTGCCCCCCAGTACTTC. Protein sequence: CASGPWAAPQYF.

CDR3 sequence reads: CASSLVRGGNQPQHF. In DNA, the CDR3 is TGTGCCAGCAGTTTGGTTAGGGGGGGCAATCAGCCCCAGCATTTT. V gene TRBV27 combines with J gene TRBJ1-5; D is possibly TRBD1 (6 bases). The CDR3 runs to 15 residues. The ends were cut back, 3 bases at V and 2 bases at J, with 11 bases in the middle. Germline-derived CDR1 and CDR2 are MNHEY and SMNVEV (reference sequence).

The gene calls are TRBV6-5 and TRBJ1-1; D call uncertain. The V end lost 8 bases, the J end lost 0 bases, and 10 bases lay between the germline ends. The germline V gene encodes CDR1 MNHEY and CDR2 SVGAGI. The CDR3 is 13 residues long. The CDR3 sequence: CASVALMNTEAFF. CDR3 DNA sequence: TGTGCCAGCGTTGCTTTAATGAACACTGAAGCTTTCTTT.

In its sample, this clone was seen a few times. The chain joins TRBV5-4 to TRBJ2-1, with no clear D. This CDR3 is 12 amino acids long. V dropped 2 bases and J dropped 6 bases, with 6 bases sitting between them. Germline CDR1 and CDR2: SGHNT and YYREEE (reference sequence). CDR3 bases: TGTGCCAGCAGCTTTCGGAGCAATGAGCAGTTCTTC. Its protein is CASSFRSNEQFF.

The chain has TRBV30 and TRBJ2-1, with D uncertain. Germline V gene sequence: CDR1 GTSNPN, CDR2 SVGIG (reference sequence). This CDR3 is built from 16 residues. The V end lost 0 bases, the J end lost 9 bases, and 21 bases lay between the germline ends. In DNA form, the CDR3 reads TGTGCCTGGAGTGTAGATTATTGGTCAGCAGGTGCTGAGCAGTTCTTC. Protein sequence: CAWSVDYWSAGAEQFF.

The rearrangement joins TRBV5-1 to TRBJ2-1; 7 nucleotides line up with TRBD2. V lost 6 bases to trimming and J lost 6 bases; unmatched junction nucleotides: 0. This CDR3 is built from 11 residues. The V gene's germline CDR1 is SGHRS and CDR2 YFSETQ. CDR3 amino acids: CASKRGNEQFF. In DNA form, the CDR3 reads TGCGCCAGCAAGCGGGGCAATGAGCAGTTCTTC.

This chain links TRBV5-6 with TRBJ2-1; TRBD2 is a possible D gene (5 bases). The CDR3 covers 13 residues. The ends were cut back, 0 bases at V and 7 bases at J, with 8 bases in the middle. Germline CDR1 is SGHDT and CDR2 is YYEEEE. For the CDR3, the DNA is TGTGCCAGCAGCTTGGGATCGGGGAATGAGCAGTTCTTC. Amino acids: CASSLGSGNEQFF.

The rearrangement links TRBV6-1 to TRBJ2-6; D uncertain. Per the germline V gene, CDR1 is MNHNS and CDR2 is SASEGT. The CDR3 is 15 residues long. Trimming pared 5 bases from V and 0 bases from J, leaving 8 bases between. DNA of the CDR3: TGTGCCAGCAGTTTTGCCTTCTCTGGGGCCAACGTCCTGACTTTC. Encoded protein: CASSFAFSGANVLTF.

The chain links TRBV14 to TRBJ1-1; D is undetermined. The V and J ends lost 1 base and 0 bases respectively, with 21 bases between them. Germline V gives CDR1 SGHDN, CDR2 FVKESK. The CDR3 runs 19 residues. The CDR3 loop is CASSQAWTATTFMNTEAFF. Here the CDR3 DNA reads TGTGCCAGCAGCCAAGCCTGGACGGCCACCACCTTTATGAACACTGAAGCTTTCTTT.

This clone was seen a handful of times. V is TRBV11-2 and J is TRBJ1-2; 9 positions match TRBD1. This CDR3 spans 15 amino acids. Germline CDR1 is SGHAT and CDR2 is FQNNGV. Losses at the gene ends were 1 base for V and 4 bases for J; bases not matched to a gene: 4. Here the CDR3 DNA reads TGTGCCAGCAGCTTAGTGGCGGGACAGGGCTATGGCTACACCTTC. It specifies CASSLVAGQGYGYTF.

The gene calls are TRBV7-3 and TRBJ2-3; D is ambiguous. The CDR3 has 13 residues. Germline CDR1 reads SGHTA; CDR2 reads FQGTGA. With 4 bases removed from V and 3 bases from J, the gap between germline ends came to 8 bases. The CDR3 reads CASSSVGTDTQYF. Written as DNA, the CDR3 is TGTGCCAGCAGCTCAGTGGGGACAGATACGCAGTATTTT.

V and J are TRBV7-9 and TRBJ1-2; D is possibly TRBD1 (5 bases). Germline V gives CDR1 SEHNR, CDR2 FQNEAQ (reference sequence). V lost 2 bases, J lost 8 bases, and 15 bases lay in between. The CDR3 has 14 amino acids. CDR3 in DNA: TGTGCCAGCAGCTTATTGGGGACGAAAATAGGCTACACCTTC. Its protein is CASSLLGTKIGYTF.

This clone appeared a few times. The chain carries TRBV5-1 and TRBJ2-7, with 7 bases lining up with TRBD1. The ends lost 3 bases at V and 1 base at J; junction bases unmatched: 7. This CDR3 is built from 15 residues. From germline, CDR1 is SGHRS and CDR2 YFSETQ. The CDR3 DNA reads as TGCGCCAGCAGCTACTTTTGGGGACAGTCCTACGAGCAGTACTTC. Protein sequence: CASSYFWGQSYEQYF.